This T cell receptor (beta chain) was profiled in a study of T cell changes during pregnancy in multiple sclerosis. Measured with immunoSEQ multiplex PCR; TCRdb has only the in-frame clones, and not every one. This table holds over 45,000 clones, 80% to 95% found once. Germline V CDR1 and CDR2: SGDLS, YYNGEE. The CDR3 runs 14 residues. V shed 4 bases and J shed 4 bases, with 11 bases lying between them. The chain employs TRBV9 and TRBJ2-2; D is perhaps TRBD1 (5 bases). Sequences were derived from peripheral blood, sampled in the third trimester of pregnancy. The source is a female donor with multiple sclerosis, enrolled in a pregnancy study. In nucleotides, the CDR3 is TGTGCCAGCAGCCTTACAGGTGGCACCGGGGAGCTGTTTTTT. It specifies CASSLTGGTGELFF.